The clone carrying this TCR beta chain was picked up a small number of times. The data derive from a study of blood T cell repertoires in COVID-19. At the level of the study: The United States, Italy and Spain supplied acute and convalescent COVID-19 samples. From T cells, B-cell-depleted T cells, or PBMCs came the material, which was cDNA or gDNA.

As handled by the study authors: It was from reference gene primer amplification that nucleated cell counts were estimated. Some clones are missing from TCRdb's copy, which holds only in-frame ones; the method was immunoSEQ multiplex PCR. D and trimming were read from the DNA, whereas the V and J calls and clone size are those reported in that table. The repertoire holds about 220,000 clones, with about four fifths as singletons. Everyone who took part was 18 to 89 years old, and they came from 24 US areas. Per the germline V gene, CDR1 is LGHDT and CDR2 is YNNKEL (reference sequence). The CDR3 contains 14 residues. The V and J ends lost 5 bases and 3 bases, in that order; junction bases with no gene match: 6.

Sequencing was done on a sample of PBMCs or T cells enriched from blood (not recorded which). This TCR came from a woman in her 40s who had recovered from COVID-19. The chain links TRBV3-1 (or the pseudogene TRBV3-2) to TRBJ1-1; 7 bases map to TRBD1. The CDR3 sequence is CASSTTGIYTEAFF. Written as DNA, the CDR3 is TGTGCCAGCAGCACGACAGGGATATACACTGAAGCTTTCTTT.